A single sample is the source of the 10 T cell receptor beta chains below, sequenced in a study of T cell repertoires in cytomegalovirus infection. TCRdb independently ran MiXCR on the reads; one entry per CDR3 protein. Of a few hundred thousand distinct CDR3 sequences listed, about 39% are singletons. Antigens for these TCRs are unknown. Source: cultured PBMCs, taken from culture after CMV antigen stimulation. These receptor sequences come from a human donor in good health (CMV status not recorded). Some clones in this sample may be carry-over from other donors' samples.

The chain combines TRBV7-9 with TRBJ2-7, with TRBD2 as a possible D gene (6 bases). The CDR3 totals 14 residues. V was trimmed by 5 bases and J by 3 bases, leaving 14 bases between them. Germline CDR1 and CDR2: SEHNR and FQNEAQ (reference sequence). The CDR3 is CASSGDWLSYEQYF. The CDR3 DNA reads as TGTGCCAGCAGCGGGGACTGGCTAAGCTACGAGCAGTACTTC.

This clonotype was observed a few times. V is TRBV6-1 and J is TRBJ2-5; TRBD2 agrees at 10 bases. Germline V CDR1 and CDR2: MNHNS, SASEGT. This CDR3 comprises 14 residues. Trimming cost V 11 bases and J 2 bases; bases outside gene matches: 8. The CDR3 protein is CAGASSGGQETQYF. For the CDR3, the DNA is TGTGCCGGTGCCTCTAGCGGGGGTCAAGAGACCCAGTACTTC.

In its sample, this clonotype was seen a few times. The J gene is TRBJ1-2, the V gene TRBV6-1; D uncertain. The V end was cut by 4 bases, the J end by 8 bases, with 11 bases between. The CDR3 is 12 amino acids. Germline V gene lookup returns CDR1 MNHNS and CDR2 SASEGT. DNA for the CDR3: TGTGCCAGCAGTGTTTTGGGGTCCGGCTACACCTTC. As protein: CASSVLGSGYTF.

Comments on this clonotype: This could be a read error, since a much larger clone is one nucleotide away. Lacking the conserved final phenylalanine or tryptophan, this CDR3 likely reflects a read error. This chain uses TRBV7-2 with TRBJ2-4, with 10 bases identical to TRBD2. The CDR3 is 18 amino acids. Germline V gene lookup returns CDR1 SGHTA and CDR2 FQGNSA. V shed 5 bases and J 0 bases; nucleotides not matched to a gene: 10. The DNA of the CDR3 is TGTGCCAGCAGCGTTCCGGGACTAGCGACTCTAGCCAAAAACATTCAGTACATC. The encoded protein is CASSVPGLATLAKNIQYI.

This clonotype was seen a few times. The chain joins TRBV6-1 to TRBJ2-7; perhaps D is TRBD1 or TRBD2 (6 bases each). The germline V gene encodes CDR1 MNHNS and CDR2 SASEGT. V was shortened by 0 bases and J by 9 bases, with 21 bases between the two germline ends. The CDR3 is made up of 16 amino acids. The CDR3 DNA sequence: TGTGCCAGCAGTGAAGCGGGGGGCGTCTCTTCCCTGCGGCAGTACTTC. Its protein is CASSEAGGVSSLRQYF.

The chain recombines TRBV7-9 with TRBJ2-2; 10 nucleotides agree with TRBD2. The CDR3 consists of 16 residues. Per germline, CDR1 SEHNR and CDR2 FQNEAQ (reference sequence). The V segment lost 5 bases and the J segment 1 base; nucleotides outside the gene matches: 4. The CDR3 here is CASSKWTSGNTGELFF. CDR3 coding DNA: TGTGCCAGCAGCAAATGGACTAGCGGGAACACCGGGGAGCTGTTTTTT.

The chain employs TRBV25-1 and TRBJ2-3; D is possibly TRBD1 or TRBD2 (5 bases each). Germline assignment: CDR1 MGHDK and CDR2 SYGVNS. This CDR3 region has 13 residues. Trimming took 1 base from V and 6 from J, leaving 8 bases between them. The chain's CDR3 is CASSESEGDTQYF. CDR3 sequence (DNA): TGTGCCAGCAGTGAATCCGAGGGGGATACGCAGTATTTT.

V and J are TRBV11-2 and TRBJ2-3; the D is unclear. CDR3 size: 15 residues. In germline, CDR1 is SGHAT, CDR2 FQNNGV. Trimming removed 3 bases from V and 4 bases from J, with 14 bases in between. This CDR3 reads CASSFRLGWSDTQYF. In DNA, the CDR3 is TGTGCCAGCAGCTTTAGACTTGGTTGGTCAGATACGCAGTATTTT. Supplemented by reference TRBV11-2 and TRBJ2-3, the full variable domain reads EAGVAQSPRYKIIEKRQSVAFWCNPISGHATLYWYQQILGQGPKLLIQFQNNGVVDDSQLPKDRFSAERLKGVDSTLKIQPAKLEDSAVYLCASSFRLGWSDTQYFGPGTRLTVL.

This clonotype was found a few times. The J gene is TRBJ2-3, the V gene TRBV7-9; D is uncertain. Germline values: CDR1 SEHNR, CDR2 FQNEAQ (reference sequence). CDR3 size: 13 residues. V was trimmed by 6 bases and J by 10 bases, leaving 17 bases between them. The CDR3: CASRRLDVMAQYF. Written as DNA, the CDR3 is TGTGCCAGCAGACGACTGGACGTTATGGCGCAGTATTTT.

This chain connects TRBV28 to TRBJ2-1; D might be TRBD1 or TRBD2, each matching 5 bases. Per germline, CDR1 MDHEN and CDR2 SYDVKM. CDR3 length: 14 amino acids. The V end lost 5 bases, the J end lost 8 bases, and 16 bases lay between the germline ends. In DNA, the CDR3 is TGTGCCAGCAGTAGATATCTGGGGGTTGATGAGCAGTTCTTC. Its translation: CASSRYLGVDEQFF.